The rows below give T cell receptor beta chains drawn from one sample of a study of blood T cell repertoires in COVID-19. Libraries were prepared by immunoSEQ multiplex PCR; TCRdb keeps only in-frame clonotypes and omits some of them. This table holds some 51,000 clones, approximately 86% found once. Input material: peripheral blood. The receptors were gathered from a man aged 60-69 years with acute or convalescent COVID-19. Each CDR3 is given with its conserved first and last residue. A D gene is named only where the DNA matches it firmly. Clone size is not always given. Where it is, it says once, few, many or a class for expanded clones.

CDR3aa: CASSQAGLAEAFF
CDR3nt: TGTGCCAGCAGCCAGGCGGGGTTGGCTGAAGCTTTCTTT
v_gene: TRBV3-1/TRBV3-2
d_gene: NA
j_gene: TRBJ1-1
abundance: NA

CDR3aa: CASSPQEGQIGGNTEAFF
CDR3nt: TGTGCCAGCTCACCACAGGAAGGTCAGATCGGAGGGAACACTGAAGCTTTCTTT
v_gene: TRBV18
d_gene: NA
j_gene: TRBJ1-1
abundance: NA

CDR3aa: CAIRDTGNEQFF
CDR3nt: TGTGCCATCAGAGATACGGGAAATGAGCAGTTCTTC
v_gene: TRBV10-3
d_gene: NA
j_gene: TRBJ2-1
abundance: NA

CDR3aa: CASSQLAGTKDTQYF
CDR3nt: TGTGCCAGCAGTCAACTAGCGGGGACTAAAGATACGCAGTATTTT
v_gene: TRBV3-1/TRBV3-2
d_gene: TRBD2
j_gene: TRBJ2-3
abundance: NA

CDR3aa: CASSAGVTGANVLTF
CDR3nt: TGTGCCAGCAGTGCGGGAGTTACTGGGGCCAACGTCCTGACTTTC
v_gene: TRBV28
d_gene: TRBD2
j_gene: TRBJ2-6
abundance: NA

CDR3aa: CASSFSQGLAYEQYF
CDR3nt: TGTGCCAGCAGTTTCTCCCAGGGACTTGCATACGAGCAGTACTTC
v_gene: TRBV27
d_gene: NA
j_gene: TRBJ2-7
abundance: NA

CDR3aa: CASSPGGLSRGFEQFF
CDR3nt: TGCGCCAGCAGCCCGGGGGGTCTCTCGAGGGGTTTTGAGCAGTTCTTC
v_gene: TRBV5-1
d_gene: TRBD2
j_gene: TRBJ2-1
abundance: NA

CDR3aa: CASSVGQNYGYTF
CDR3nt: TGCGCCAGCAGCGTAGGACAGAACTATGGCTACACCTTC
v_gene: TRBV5-1
d_gene: NA
j_gene: TRBJ1-2
abundance: NA

CDR3aa: CASSLGLAGGTIVYEQYF
CDR3nt: TGCGCCAGCAGCTTGGGACTAGCGGGGGGGACTATCGTCTACGAGCAGTACTTC
v_gene: TRBV5-1
d_gene: TRBD2
j_gene: TRBJ2-7
abundance: NA

CDR3aa: CASSSSGTGYYEQYF
CDR3nt: TGCGCCAGCAGCTCATCCGGGACAGGGTACTACGAGCAGTACTTC
v_gene: TRBV5-1
d_gene: TRBD1
j_gene: TRBJ2-7
abundance: NA

CDR3aa: CASSIFAGANTGELFF
CDR3nt: TGTGCCAGTAGTATATTTGCGGGGGCGAACACCGGGGAGCTGTTTTTT
v_gene: TRBV19
d_gene: TRBD2
j_gene: TRBJ2-2
abundance: few

CDR3aa: CASSPPEGTGSPLHF
CDR3nt: TGTGCCAGCTCACCACCCGAGGGGACAGGGTCACCCCTCCACTTT
v_gene: TRBV18
d_gene: TRBD1
j_gene: TRBJ1-6
abundance: NA

CDR3aa: CASSSGLAGANTDTQYF
CDR3nt: TGTGCCAGCAGCTCGGGACTAGCGGGGGCCAACACAGATACGCAGTATTTT
v_gene: TRBV5-8
d_gene: TRBD2
j_gene: TRBJ2-3
abundance: NA

CDR3aa: CASSASGSSYNEQFF
CDR3nt: TGTGCCAGCAGCGCTAGCGGGAGCTCCTACAATGAGCAGTTCTTC
v_gene: TRBV9
d_gene: TRBD2
j_gene: TRBJ2-1
abundance: NA

CDR3aa: CASSQDPSGGGTDTQYF
CDR3nt: TGTGCCAGCAGCCAAGACCCCTCTGGCGGGGGCACAGATACGCAGTATTTT
v_gene: TRBV4-2
d_gene: NA
j_gene: TRBJ2-3
abundance: NA

CDR3aa: CASSLIGSPLHF
CDR3nt: TGTGCCAGCAGTTTAATCGGTTCACCCCTCCACTTT
v_gene: TRBV27
d_gene: NA
j_gene: TRBJ1-6
abundance: NA

CDR3aa: CASSLGFTSGRGGNEQFF
CDR3nt: TGTGCCAGCAGCTTAGGTTTCACTAGCGGGAGAGGAGGTAATGAGCAGTTCTTC
v_gene: TRBV7-8
d_gene: TRBD2
j_gene: TRBJ2-1
abundance: few

CDR3aa: CASSPLAGATDTQYF
CDR3nt: TGTGCTAGCAGCCCACTAGCGGGGGCCACAGATACGCAGTATTTT
v_gene: TRBV7-7
d_gene: TRBD2
j_gene: TRBJ2-3
abundance: NA

CDR3aa: CASSRLGTVSWSVNEKLFF
CDR3nt: TGTGCCAGCAGCCGGCTTGGGACTGTTTCTTGGTCCGTTAATGAAAAACTGTTTTTT
v_gene: TRBV7-2
d_gene: NA
j_gene: TRBJ1-4
abundance: once

CDR3aa: CASSSQGKADTQYF
CDR3nt: TGTGCCAGCAGTTCACAGGGGAAGGCAGATACGCAGTATTTT
v_gene: TRBV28
d_gene: TRBD1
j_gene: TRBJ2-3
abundance: NA

CDR3aa: CASSIPTDQETQYF
CDR3nt: TGCGCCAGCAGCATTCCGACAGACCAAGAGACCCAGTACTTC
v_gene: TRBV5-1
d_gene: NA
j_gene: TRBJ2-5
abundance: NA

CDR3aa: CASSVGGTGSYEQYF
CDR3nt: TGTGCCAGCAGCGTAGGCGGGACAGGTTCCTACGAGCAGTACTTC
v_gene: TRBV9
d_gene: TRBD1
j_gene: TRBJ2-7
abundance: NA

CDR3aa: CASSTDREISYEQYF
CDR3nt: TGTGCCAGCAGTACAGACAGGGAGATATCCTACGAGCAGTACTTC
v_gene: TRBV6-2/TRBV6-3
d_gene: TRBD1
j_gene: TRBJ2-7
abundance: NA

CDR3aa: CASSEAGYQPQHF
CDR3nt: TGCGCCAGCAGTGAGGCAGGGTATCAGCCCCAGCATTTT
v_gene: TRBV10-1
d_gene: NA
j_gene: TRBJ1-5
abundance: NA

CDR3aa: CASSPGLAGGRGTDTQYF
CDR3nt: TGCGCCAGCAGCCCAGGACTAGCGGGAGGGCGGGGCACAGATACGCAGTATTTT
v_gene: TRBV4-1
d_gene: TRBD2
j_gene: TRBJ2-3
abundance: NA

CDR3aa: CASSDSQGVLAGELFF
CDR3nt: TGTGCCAGCAGTGACTCTCAGGGGGTCTTGGCCGGGGAGCTGTTTTTT
v_gene: TRBV6-4
d_gene: TRBD1
j_gene: TRBJ2-2
abundance: NA

CDR3aa: CASSKAGQGMENTIYF
CDR3nt: TGTGCCAGCAGCAAGGCGGGACAGGGGATGGAAAACACCATATATTTT
v_gene: TRBV5-4
d_gene: TRBD1
j_gene: TRBJ1-3
abundance: NA

CDR3aa: CASSQAGGTDTQYF
CDR3nt: TGCGCCAGCAGCCAAGCCGGAGGCACAGATACGCAGTATTTT
v_gene: TRBV4-1
d_gene: NA
j_gene: TRBJ2-3
abundance: NA

CDR3aa: CASSPVRGSWTGDNSPLHF
CDR3nt: TGTGCCAGCAGCCCAGTAAGGGGATCGTGGACAGGGGATAATTCACCCCTCCACTTT
v_gene: TRBV28
d_gene: TRBD1
j_gene: TRBJ1-6
abundance: NA

CDR3aa: CASSQQVVIQETQYF
CDR3nt: TGTGCCAGCAGCCAACAGGTGGTAATTCAGGAGACCCAGTACTTC
v_gene: TRBV3-1/TRBV3-2
d_gene: NA
j_gene: TRBJ2-5
abundance: NA

CDR3aa: CASSHLAGTYLGNEQFF
CDR3nt: TGTGCCAGCAGCCACCTAGCGGGAACCTACCTGGGGAATGAGCAGTTCTTC
v_gene: TRBV14
d_gene: TRBD2
j_gene: TRBJ2-1
abundance: NA

CDR3aa: CASSRFGTLHTEAFF
CDR3nt: TGTGCCAGCAGTCGCTTCGGGACACTCCACACTGAAGCTTTCTTT
v_gene: TRBV28
d_gene: NA
j_gene: TRBJ1-1
abundance: NA

CDR3aa: CASFSGGTSYNEQFF
CDR3nt: TGTGCCAGCTTTAGCGGGGGGACTTCCTACAATGAGCAGTTCTTC
v_gene: TRBV6-5
d_gene: TRBD2
j_gene: TRBJ2-1
abundance: NA

CDR3aa: CASSQAQGRGYGYTF
CDR3nt: TGCGCCAGCAGCCAAGCGCAGGGGAGGGGCTATGGCTACACCTTC
v_gene: TRBV4-1
d_gene: NA
j_gene: TRBJ1-2
abundance: NA

CDR3aa: CASSVGRQVYEQYF
CDR3nt: TGTGCCAGCAGCGTAGGACGACAAGTTTACGAGCAGTACTTC
v_gene: TRBV9
d_gene: NA
j_gene: TRBJ2-7
abundance: NA

CDR3aa: CASSPPPLAGGRETQYF
CDR3nt: TGTGCCAGCAGTCCCCCCCCACTAGCGGGGGGGCGTGAGACCCAGTACTTC
v_gene: TRBV28
d_gene: TRBD2
j_gene: TRBJ2-5
abundance: few

CDR3aa: CASSSGRGEKLFF
CDR3nt: TGTGCCAGCAGCTCAGGGAGGGGGGAAAAACTGTTTTTT
v_gene: TRBV12-3/TRBV12-4
d_gene: NA
j_gene: TRBJ1-4
abundance: NA

CDR3aa: CSVEPRQASTEAFF
CDR3nt: TGCAGCGTTGAACCCAGGCAGGCGAGCACTGAAGCTTTCTTT
v_gene: TRBV29-1
d_gene: NA
j_gene: TRBJ1-1
abundance: NA

CDR3aa: CASSLATSRTEAFF
CDR3nt: TGTGCCAGCAGCCTAGCGACAAGCCGCACTGAAGCTTTCTTT
v_gene: TRBV11-2
d_gene: NA
j_gene: TRBJ1-1
abundance: few

CDR3aa: CASSLDPGIVTEAFF
CDR3nt: TGTGCCAGCAGCTTGGATCCGGGAATAGTCACTGAAGCTTTCTTT
v_gene: TRBV5-5
d_gene: NA
j_gene: TRBJ1-1
abundance: NA

CDR3aa: CASSRGGAGGSNEQFF
CDR3nt: TGTGCCAGCAGCCGTGGGGGAGCGGGGGGCAGCAATGAGCAGTTCTTC
v_gene: TRBV3-1/TRBV3-2
d_gene: TRBD2
j_gene: TRBJ2-1
abundance: NA

CDR3aa: CASRRTGFLFF
CDR3nt: TGTGCCAGCAGAAGGACAGGGTTTCTGTTTTTT
v_gene: TRBV11-3
d_gene: TRBD1
j_gene: TRBJ1-4
abundance: NA

CDR3aa: CAIRDSGRGNTGELFF
CDR3nt: TGTGCCATCAGGGATAGCGGGAGGGGTAACACCGGGGAGCTGTTTTTT
v_gene: TRBV10-3
d_gene: TRBD2
j_gene: TRBJ2-2
abundance: once

CDR3aa: CASSASSGSSNEQFF
CDR3nt: TGTGCCAGCAGCGCATCTAGCGGGAGTTCCAATGAGCAGTTCTTC
v_gene: TRBV7-6
d_gene: TRBD2
j_gene: TRBJ2-1
abundance: NA

CDR3aa: CASSPDTSGRVYEQYF
CDR3nt: TGTGCCAGCAGCCCGGATACTAGCGGGAGGGTCTACGAGCAGTACTTC
v_gene: TRBV3-1/TRBV3-2
d_gene: TRBD2
j_gene: TRBJ2-7
abundance: NA

CDR3aa: CASSLWRERQGVEDQPQHF
CDR3nt: TGTGCCAGCAGCTTATGGAGAGAACGACAGGGAGTAGAGGATCAGCCCCAGCATTTT
v_gene: TRBV11-3
d_gene: TRBD1
j_gene: TRBJ1-5
abundance: NA

CDR3aa: CASSLDVGSKGGTEAFF
CDR3nt: TGTGCCAGCAGCTTAGATGTCGGGTCCAAGGGAGGCACTGAAGCTTTCTTT
v_gene: TRBV11-3
d_gene: NA
j_gene: TRBJ1-1
abundance: few

CDR3aa: CASSRGDRPTYEQYF
CDR3nt: TGTGCCAGCAGTCGGGGCGACAGGCCGACCTACGAGCAGTACTTC
v_gene: TRBV27
d_gene: NA
j_gene: TRBJ2-7
abundance: NA

CDR3aa: CASSSKLTGNSGNTIYF
CDR3nt: TGTGCCAGCAGCTCCAAGTTGACAGGGAACTCTGGAAACACCATATATTTT
v_gene: TRBV7-8
d_gene: TRBD1
j_gene: TRBJ1-3
abundance: NA

CDR3aa: CASSQAGTGTEKLFF
CDR3nt: TGCGCCAGCAGCCAAGCGGGGACAGGGACTGAAAAACTGTTTTTT
v_gene: TRBV4-3
d_gene: TRBD1
j_gene: TRBJ1-4
abundance: NA

CDR3aa: CASSESGRRGAFF
CDR3nt: TGTGCCAGCAGTGAATCCGGGAGACGGGGAGCTTTCTTT
v_gene: TRBV6-1
d_gene: NA
j_gene: TRBJ1-1
abundance: NA

CDR3aa: CASFSIAGSEQYF
CDR3nt: TGTGCCAGCTTCTCGATAGCGGGAAGCGAGCAGTACTTC
v_gene: TRBV6-5
d_gene: TRBD2
j_gene: TRBJ2-7
abundance: few

CDR3aa: CASSETPGKETQYF
CDR3nt: TGTGCCAGCAGTGAAACCCCGGGGAAAGAGACCCAGTACTTC
v_gene: TRBV2
d_gene: NA
j_gene: TRBJ2-5
abundance: NA

CDR3aa: CASSLYVGGQGNTGELFF
CDR3nt: TGTGCCAGCAGTTTATACGTGGGTGGTCAGGGTAACACCGGGGAGCTGTTTTTT
v_gene: TRBV28
d_gene: NA
j_gene: TRBJ2-2
abundance: NA

CDR3aa: CASSIGPRLAMVEQFF
CDR3nt: TGTGCCAGCAGTATAGGCCCGAGACTAGCGATGGTTGAGCAGTTCTTC
v_gene: TRBV6-2/TRBV6-3
d_gene: TRBD2
j_gene: TRBJ2-1
abundance: NA

CDR3aa: CATATGLNTEAFF
CDR3nt: TGTGCCACCGCCACAGGGTTGAACACTGAAGCTTTCTTT
v_gene: TRBV6-5
d_gene: NA
j_gene: TRBJ1-1
abundance: NA

CDR3aa: CASSVQGTGSPLHF
CDR3nt: TGTGCCAGCAGTGTACAGGGAACCGGATCACCCCTCCACTTT
v_gene: TRBV25-1
d_gene: NA
j_gene: TRBJ1-6
abundance: NA

CDR3aa: CASSWTGGNYGYTF
CDR3nt: TGTGCCAGCAGCTGGACAGGGGGTAACTATGGCTACACCTTC
v_gene: TRBV5-5
d_gene: TRBD1
j_gene: TRBJ1-2
abundance: once

CDR3aa: CASSGRGNNEQFF
CDR3nt: TGTGCCAGCAGTGGAAGAGGGAACAATGAGCAGTTCTTC
v_gene: TRBV12-3/TRBV12-4
d_gene: NA
j_gene: TRBJ2-1
abundance: NA

CDR3aa: CASSPQSSSRNTGELFF
CDR3nt: TGTGCCAGCTCACCACAAAGCTCGTCTCGGAACACCGGGGAGCTGTTTTTT
v_gene: TRBV18
d_gene: NA
j_gene: TRBJ2-2
abundance: few